These T cell receptor beta chains were read from a single sample in a study of blood T cell repertoires in COVID-19. Produced via immunoSEQ multiplex PCR; TCRdb's table is partial and in-frame only. The sample shows about 230,000 clones, about 86% of them seen only once. The material sequenced was peripheral blood. The receptors stem from a man at least 80 years old with acute or convalescent COVID-19. Both conserved end residues are part of each CDR3. A D gene is named only where the DNA matches it firmly. Part of the rows lack a size; the others show once, few, many or a class for expanded clones.

TRBV23-1,-,TRBD1,TRBJ2-7,TGCGCCAGCAGTCGTCCGGGACAGGGGTTCTCCTACGAGCAGTACTTC,CASSRPGQGFSYEQYF
TRBV2,once,-,TRBJ2-5,TGTGCCAGCAGTGAAGGGGTTAGGGGGGGGCCGGAGACCCAGTACTTC,CASSEGVRGGPETQYF
TRBV3-1/TRBV3-2,-,-,TRBJ2-7,TGTGCCAGCAGCCAGGGACTCTCCTACGAGCAGTACTTC,CASSQGLSYEQYF
TRBV6-5,-,-,TRBJ2-3,TGTGCCAGCACCCCCTCTGGGGGCCGAGATACGCAGTATTTT,CASTPSGGRDTQYF
TRBV6-5,-,-,TRBJ2-5,TGTGCCAGCAGTTTCTCGAGTCGGAGAGAGACCCAGTACTTC,CASSFSSRRETQYF
TRBV5-6,-,-,TRBJ2-2,TGTGCCAGCAGCTACACAGGGCCTGGGTACACCGGGGAGCTGTTTTTT,CASSYTGPGYTGELFF
TRBV7-9,-,-,TRBJ2-2,TGTGCCAGCCCGGGAAGAGGGGAGCTGTTTTTT,CASPGRGELFF
TRBV21-1,-,-,TRBJ1-5,TGTGCCAGCAGCAAAACCCCAGGTAGCAATCAGCCCCAGCATTTT,CASSKTPGSNQPQHF
TRBV23-1,-,TRBD1,TRBJ2-7,TGCGCCAGCAGTCGAGTTTGGGACAGGGGGCGAGAGCAGTACTTC,CASSRVWDRGREQYF
TRBV14,-,TRBD1,TRBJ2-7,TGTGCCAGCAGCCGAGGGACCGGGACAGCCCTCAACGAGCAGTACTTC,CASSRGTGTALNEQYF
TRBV28,-,TRBD2,TRBJ2-1,TGTGCCAGCAGTGGGACTAGCGGGAGACTGCAGTTCTTC,CASSGTSGRLQFF
TRBV5-1,-,-,TRBJ1-2,TGCGCCAGCAGTTTAGGACAGCTCCCCTATGGCTACACCTTC,CASSLGQLPYGYTF
TRBV6-4,-,-,TRBJ2-3,TGTGCCAGCCAAGCCATGTGGGGCCCCACAGATACGCAGTATTTT,CASQAMWGPTDTQYF
TRBV28,few,-,TRBJ1-6,TGTGCCAGCAGGGCCGGGACTATTAATTCACCCCTCCACTTT,CASRAGTINSPLHF
TRBV3-1/TRBV3-2,-,TRBD1,TRBJ2-2,TGTGCCAGCAGCCAAGCCGGGACAGGGACCGGGGAGCTGTTTTTT,CASSQAGTGTGELFF
TRBV4-1,-,TRBD1,TRBJ2-5,TGCGCCAGCAGCCAACCCTGGGACAGGGGGCGAGAGACCCAGTACTTC,CASSQPWDRGRETQYF
TRBV5-1,once,-,TRBJ1-2,TGCGCCAGCAGCTCAGTCTCGGGACAACAAAACGCGGGCTACACCTTC,CASSSVSGQQNAGYTF
TRBV3-1/TRBV3-2,-,-,TRBJ2-4,TGTGCCAGCAGCCAAGTAGGAGGATCTCTAGCCAAAAACATTCAGTACTTC,CASSQVGGSLAKNIQYF
TRBV15,-,-,TRBJ1-6,TGTGCCACCAGCAAAGGAGGGTCATTGGTCTCACCCCTCCACTTT,CATSKGGSLVSPLHF
TRBV27,-,-,TRBJ1-2,TGTGCCAGCAGTCCCCGAGCCCCTCCACCCTATGGCTACACCTTC,CASSPRAPPPYGYTF
TRBV3-1/TRBV3-2,-,-,TRBJ1-2,TGTGCCAGCAGCCAAGTCCTGTCAGGCTCCTATGGCTACACCTTC,CASSQVLSGSYGYTF
TRBV5-5,-,-,TRBJ2-5,TGTGCCAGCAGCGTAATTCTAGGGGAAGAGACCCAGTACTTC,CASSVILGEETQYF
TRBV6-6,-,TRBD1,TRBJ1-1,TGTGCCAGCACCTCTGGGCAGGGGGCCGGGAACACTGAAGCTTTCTTT,CASTSGQGAGNTEAFF
TRBV9,-,-,TRBJ2-2,TGTGCCAGCAGCGTGGGGAGTCCTACCGGGGAGCTGTTTTTT,CASSVGSPTGELFF
TRBV7-2,few,-,TRBJ1-5,TGTGCCAGCAGCTTAAGTCCGGTTGCCCAGGTCGCCCAGCATTTT,CASSLSPVAQVAQHF
TRBV7-8,-,-,TRBJ1-2,TGTGCCAGCAGCTCAATTAGTTCCCCGGGAACCCAGTCGGTTGGCTACACCTTC,CASSSISSPGTQSVGYTF
TRBV2,-,-,TRBJ1-5,TGTGCCAGCACAGAAGGTTCAGGGTTTAATCAGCCCCAGCATTTT,CASTEGSGFNQPQHF
TRBV7-9,-,-,TRBJ2-6,TGTGCCAGCAGCTTAGTTACTGGGGCCGGGGCCAACGTCCTGACTTTC,CASSLVTGAGANVLTF
TRBV7-2,-,-,TRBJ2-7,TGTGCCAGCAGTAAAGCGTCTGCCGAGCAGTACTTC,CASSKASAEQYF
TRBV19,once,-,TRBJ1-2,TGTGCCAGTAGTATCAGGCAGGGGTACGGCTACACCTTC,CASSIRQGYGYTF
TRBV30,-,-,TRBJ1-1,TGTGCCTGGAGTCCCCAAAACACTGAAGCTTTCTTT,CAWSPQNTEAFF
TRBV2,-,TRBD1,TRBJ2-6,TGTGCCAGCGGGACAGGGGGCCTTGGGGCCAACGTCCTGACTTTC,CASGTGGLGANVLTF
TRBV28,-,-,TRBJ2-5,TGTGCCAGCAGCTTAGGCTTGTCCCAGTACTTC,CASSLGLSQYF
TRBV5-1,-,TRBD2,TRBJ2-3,TGCGCCAGCAGAACGGGACTAGCGGGAGTAGATACGCAGTATTTT,CASRTGLAGVDTQYF
TRBV5-8,-,-,TRBJ1-2,TGTGCCAGCAGCCCCCCAGGGGTCTATGGCTACACCTTC,CASSPPGVYGYTF
TRBV18,once,TRBD1,TRBJ1-4,TGTGCCAGCTCACTGGGGACAGGGACTAATGAAAAACTGTTTTTT,CASSLGTGTNEKLFF
TRBV6-5,medium-sized,TRBD2,TRBJ2-7,TGTGCCAGCAGCGGGGGGAGGGTGCCCTACGAGCAGTACTTC,CASSGGRVPYEQYF
TRBV6-1,-,-,TRBJ2-2,TGTGCCAGCAGTGAAGCGCTCCGAGCGATATTAAACACCGGGGAGCTGTTTTTT,CASSEALRAILNTGELFF
TRBV7-9,-,TRBD1,TRBJ2-2,TGTGCCAGCAGCTTAGGTGACAGGGACACCGGGGAGCTGTTTTTT,CASSLGDRDTGELFF
TRBV6-5,-,TRBD1,TRBJ1-6,TGTGCCAGCAGTCAGGGACAGCGCAATTCACCCCTCCACTTT,CASSQGQRNSPLHF
TRBV11-2,once,TRBD2,TRBJ2-3,TGTGCCAGCAGCTTCAGGACTAGCGGGGGGGCCCTCAGGGCAGATACGCAGTATTTT,CASSFRTSGGALRADTQYF
TRBV3-1/TRBV3-2,-,TRBD2,TRBJ2-1,TGTGCCAGCAGCCGCTACCCTACTAGCGGGGGGTACAATGAGCAGTTCTTC,CASSRYPTSGGYNEQFF
TRBV6-5,-,-,TRBJ1-5,TGTGCCAGCAGCCTAGGGGGGGGTCGAAATCAGCCCCAGCATTTT,CASSLGGGRNQPQHF
TRBV5-6,-,-,TRBJ1-5,TGTGCCAGCAGCTTGCTCGGTGGCAATCAGCCCCAGCATTTT,CASSLLGGNQPQHF
TRBV19,-,TRBD2,TRBJ2-1,TGTGCCAGTAGTCCAAGGACTAGCGGGAGTCTCTCAGTCCGCAATGAGCAGTTCTTC,CASSPRTSGSLSVRNEQFF